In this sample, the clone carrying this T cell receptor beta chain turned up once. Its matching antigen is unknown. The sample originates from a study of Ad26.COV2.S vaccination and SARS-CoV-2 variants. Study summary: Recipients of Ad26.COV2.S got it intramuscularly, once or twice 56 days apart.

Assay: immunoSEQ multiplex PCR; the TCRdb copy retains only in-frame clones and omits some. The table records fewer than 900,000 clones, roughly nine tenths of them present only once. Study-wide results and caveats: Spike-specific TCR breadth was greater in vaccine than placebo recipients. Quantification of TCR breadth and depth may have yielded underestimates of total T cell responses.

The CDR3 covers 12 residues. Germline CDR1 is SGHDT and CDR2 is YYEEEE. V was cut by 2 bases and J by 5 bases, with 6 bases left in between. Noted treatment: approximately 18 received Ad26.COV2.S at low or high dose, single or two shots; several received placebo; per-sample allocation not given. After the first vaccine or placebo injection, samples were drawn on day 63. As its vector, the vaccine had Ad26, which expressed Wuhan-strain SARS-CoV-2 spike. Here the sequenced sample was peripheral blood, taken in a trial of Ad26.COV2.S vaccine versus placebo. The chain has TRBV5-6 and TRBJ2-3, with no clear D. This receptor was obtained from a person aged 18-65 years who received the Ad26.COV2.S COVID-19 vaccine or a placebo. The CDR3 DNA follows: TGTGCCAGCAGCTTTGGTCGAGATACGCAGTATTTT. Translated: CASSFGRDTQYF.